This passage covers 3 T cell receptor beta chains from one sample sequenced in a study of T cells after yellow fever vaccination (dated by TCRdb to the late 2010s). This specimen's treatment or condition label, per the study, means: live attenuated yellow fever vaccine strain. Library preparation used 5' RACE. The data were produced on an Illumina NovaSeq 6000. TCRdb cleaned the public reads at Q25 with fastp, built clones with MiXCR and kept in-frame beta chains. Each CDR3 protein appears once, grouped with its most common genes and DNA. This sample is represented by 300,000 to 350,000 distinct CDR3 sequences; 3% to 4.5% of them were singletons. 24% of the sample belongs to the ten largest clones. The sequenced sample was PBMCs, obtained 5 days after the yellow fever booster vaccination. These receptors were obtained from a man aged 18-30 years who received the YFV17D yellow fever vaccine.

This clonotype has just a few counts. The chain has TRBV20-1 and TRBJ2-3; the match to TRBD2 covers 14 bases. The CDR3 extends over 14 amino acids. With 7 bases clipped from V and 2 bases from J, the junction kept 2 bases outside the gene matches. The germline V gene has CDR1 DFQATT and CDR2 SNEGSKA (reference sequence). The CDR3 loop reads CSGLAGGYTDTQYF. CDR3 bases: TGCAGTGGACTAGCGGGGGGGTACACAGATACGCAGTATTTT.

The rearrangement uses TRBV6-6 and TRBJ1-5; no definite D call. V was pared by 1 base and J by 6 bases, with 16 bases between. The CDR3 sequence is 16 residues long. The germline V gene encodes CDR1 MNHNY and CDR2 SVGAGI (reference sequence). CDR3 nucleotides: TGTGCCAGCAGTTACTTCGGGCGGAGGCCCGCTCAGCCCCAGCATTTT. Its protein product is CASSYFGRRPAQPQHF.

This clonotype was seen repeatedly, ten times or more. A junction boundary mismatches the germline segment, possibly from a read error. V is TRBV7-6 and J is TRBJ2-7; a possible D gene is TRBD1 (5 bases). This CDR3 region has 14 residues. The germline gives CDR1 SGHVS, CDR2 FNYEAQ. The CDR3 region is CASSLGGTSYEQYF. The CDR3 DNA follows: TGTGCCAGCAGCTTAGGGGGCACGTCCTATGAGCAGTACTTC.